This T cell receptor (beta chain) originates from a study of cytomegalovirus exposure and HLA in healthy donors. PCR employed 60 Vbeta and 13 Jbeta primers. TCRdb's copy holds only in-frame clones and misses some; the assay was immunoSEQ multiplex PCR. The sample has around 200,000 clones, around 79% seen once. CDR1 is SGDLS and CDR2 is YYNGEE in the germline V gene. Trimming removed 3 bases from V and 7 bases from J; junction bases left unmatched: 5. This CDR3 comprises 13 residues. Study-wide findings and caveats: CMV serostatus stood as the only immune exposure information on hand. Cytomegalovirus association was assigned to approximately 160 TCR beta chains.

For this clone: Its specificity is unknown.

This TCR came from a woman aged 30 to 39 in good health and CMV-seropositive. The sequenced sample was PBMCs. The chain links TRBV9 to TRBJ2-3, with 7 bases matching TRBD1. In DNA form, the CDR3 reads TGTGCCAGCAGCGGATCAGGGGGATATACGCAGTATTTT. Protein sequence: CASSGSGGYTQYF.